The 23 T cell receptor beta chains in this list originate from one sample, sequenced in a study of blood T cell repertoires in COVID-19. The data were produced by immunoSEQ multiplex PCR, yet TCRdb's version contains in-frame clones alone and is incomplete. The table shows about 55,000 clones, with 70% to 90% occurring only once. Sequences were obtained from peripheral blood. The receptor set was obtained from a human donor in a cohort sampled during active COVID-19.

In this sample, this clone turned up a few times. This chain connects TRBV24-1 to TRBJ2-2; 8 nucleotides match TRBD1. Trimming removed 5 bases from V and 5 bases from J; junction bases left unmatched: 9. The CDR3 has 16 amino acids. Per germline, CDR1 KGHDR and CDR2 SFDVKD. The CDR3 spells CATSGRQGTSTGELFF. The DNA for the CDR3 is TGTGCCACCAGTGGTAGACAGGGGACCTCGACCGGGGAGCTGTTTTTT.

This clone was recorded a few times. This sample also contains other DNA sequences that code for the same CDR3. The chain carries TRBV10-3 and TRBJ2-2, with 7 bases identical to TRBD1. Germline lookup yields CDR1 ENHRY and CDR2 SYGVKD. The ends lost 4 bases at V and 1 base at J; junction bases unmatched: 0. This CDR3 has 14 residues. The CDR3 is CAISGTGNTGELFF. The DNA of the CDR3 is TGTGCCATCAGTGGGACAGGGAACACCGGGGAGCTGTTTTTT.

The rearrangement uses TRBV30 and TRBJ2-2; 10 bases line up with TRBD2. V lost 1 base and J lost 4; bases outside the gene matches: 3. Looked up from germline, CDR1 is GTSNPN and CDR2 is SVGIG (reference sequence). This CDR3 is built from 15 residues. The DNA of the CDR3 is TGTGCCTGGAGTGGTCTAGCGGGAGTCACCGGGGAGCTGTTTTTT. This sequence encodes CAWSGLAGVTGELFF.

V usage is TRBV4-2 and J usage is TRBJ1-6, with 7 nucleotides matching TRBD1. Per germline, CDR1 LGHNA and CDR2 YNFKEQ. This CDR3 is 14 amino acids long. Unmatched junction bases numbered 0, after V lost 1 base and J lost 6 bases. DNA of the CDR3: TGTGCCAGCAGCCAAGCAGGGGGTAATTCACCCCTCCACTTT. This encodes CASSQAGGNSPLHF.

The chain carries TRBV30 and TRBJ2-7; 7 bases match TRBD2. The CDR3 has 12 amino acids. CDR1 and CDR2 (germline): GTSNPN, SVGIG (reference sequence). After removal of 3 bases from V and 6 bases from J, the junction contained 5 bases not matched to a gene. CDR3 sequence (DNA): TGTGCCTGGAGCTGGGGGGGACCCGAGCAGTACTTC. Its protein product is CAWSWGGPEQYF. The entire variable domain, with the rest obtained from reference TRBV30 and TRBJ2-7, is as follows: SQTIHQWPATLVQPVGSPLSLECTVEGTSNPNLYWYRQAAGRGLQLLFYSVGIGQISSEVPQNLSASRPQDRQFILSSKKLLLSDSGFYLCAWSWGGPEQYFGPGTRLTVT.

The V call is TRBV10-3, the J call TRBJ2-1; 8 positions agree with TRBD1. CDR3 size: 15 residues. The V gene's germline CDR1 is ENHRY and CDR2 SYGVKD. Trimming cost V 5 bases and J 10 bases; bases outside gene matches: 13. The CDR3 is CAISTWTGRPGEQFF. For the CDR3, the DNA is TGTGCCATCAGTACCTGGACAGGGCGACCGGGAGAGCAGTTCTTC.

Only a few counts were recorded for this clone. The rearrangement links TRBV25-1 to TRBJ1-1; weak D call: TRBD1 (5 bases). Trimming shortened V by 0 bases and J by 0 bases, and 14 bases separated the two germline ends. This CDR3 region has 17 residues. The germline gives CDR1 MGHDK, CDR2 SYGVNS. CDR3 in DNA: TGTGCCAGCAGTGAATATGGACCGACAGCCATGAACACTGAAGCTTTCTTT. Translated, it gives CASSEYGPTAMNTEAFF.

The chain employs TRBV6-2 or TRBV6-3 and TRBJ1-5; D may be TRBD1 (6 bases). This CDR3 is built from 13 residues. Deletions cut 2 bases from V and 9 bases from J, with 11 bases between. Germline loops: CDR1 MNHEY, CDR2 SVGEGT. CDR3 amino acids: CASSYTRGGPQHF. The CDR3 DNA reads as TGTGCCAGCAGTTACACGAGGGGGGGGCCCCAGCATTTT.

The chain joins TRBV27 to TRBJ1-4; D is undetermined. Trimming shortened V by 4 bases and J by 0 bases, and 6 bases separated the two germline ends. Germline values: CDR1 MNHEY, CDR2 SMNVEV (reference sequence). The CDR3 spans 14 residues. CDR3 region: CASSSVATNEKLFF. The CDR3 DNA is TGTGCCAGCAGTTCGGTTGCAACTAATGAAAAACTGTTTTTT.

The chain carries TRBV19 and TRBJ2-5; tentative D call: TRBD1 (5 bases). V lost 3 bases, J lost 1 base, and 6 bases lay in between. The CDR3 has 13 amino acids. Germline V gives CDR1 LNHDA, CDR2 SQIVND (reference sequence). The CDR3 DNA sequence: TGTGCCAGTAGTATGGGGCTCCAAGAGACCCAGTACTTC. Translated, it gives CASSMGLQETQYF.

The V call is TRBV5-1, the J call TRBJ2-3; D unclear. The length of the CDR3 is 14 residues. The germline V and J ends were trimmed by 1 base and 1 base, with 7 bases remaining between them. Looked up from germline, CDR1 is SGHRS and CDR2 is YFSETQ. The CDR3 loop is CASSLTSGTDTQYF. CDR3 coding DNA: TGCGCCAGCAGCTTGACCTCGGGCACAGATACGCAGTATTTT.

The CDR3 sequence is CATDRGLNTEAFF. The CDR3, as DNA: TGTGCCACCGATAGGGGGTTGAACACTGAAGCTTTCTTT. This chain connects TRBV2 to TRBJ1-1; maybe TRBD1 (6 bases). V was cut by 10 bases and J by 0 bases, with 12 bases left in between. The CDR3 consists of 13 residues. CDR1 is SNHLY and CDR2 is FYNNEI in the germline V gene.

The V call is TRBV18, the J call TRBJ1-5, with D possibly TRBD1 on 6 matching bases. V lost 3 bases, J lost 5 bases, and 8 bases lay in between. The CDR3 is 13 residues long. Germline lookup yields CDR1 KGHSH and CDR2 LQKENI. CDR3 DNA: TGTGCCAGCTCACCGGACAGAGATCAGCCCCAGCATTTT. Its translation is CASSPDRDQPQHF.

V and J are TRBV5-1 and TRBJ2-1; possible D gene TRBD1, 6 bases. The CDR3 totals 16 residues. Germline values: CDR1 SGHRS, CDR2 YFSETQ. The V and J ends lost 0 bases and 7 bases respectively, with 17 bases between them. This CDR3 reads CASSLAGTNLGNEQFF. CDR3 sequence (DNA): TGCGCCAGCAGCTTGGCCGGGACAAATCTTGGGAATGAGCAGTTCTTC.

This chain links TRBV5-1 with TRBJ1-3; 8 bases fit TRBD1. J was trimmed by 2 bases and V by 4 bases; bases with no gene match: 2. The CDR3 contains 14 residues. From germline, CDR1 is SGHRS and CDR2 YFSETQ. DNA of the CDR3: TGCGCCAGCAGCGTGACAGGGGCTGGAAACACCATATATTTT. This gives the protein CASSVTGAGNTIYF.

The rearrangement joins TRBV5-1 to TRBJ2-3; 13 nucleotides match TRBD2. The CDR3 runs 16 residues. J gave up 2 bases and V 4 bases, and 4 bases lay outside the gene matches. Germline assignment: CDR1 SGHRS and CDR2 YFSETQ. The CDR3 DNA reads TGCGCCAGCAGCCCGGGACTAGCGGGAAACACAGATACGCAGTATTTT. Residues: CASSPGLAGNTDTQYF.

The chain has TRBV5-4 and TRBJ1-2; no clear D. V was clipped by 0 bases and J by 4 bases, with 13 bases between them. This CDR3 is built from 15 residues. Germline assignment: CDR1 SGHNT and CDR2 YYREEE (reference sequence). CDR3 nucleotide sequence: TGTGCCAGCAGCTTGGAGCGGCCGGAAGGCTATGGCTACACCTTC. Residues: CASSLERPEGYGYTF.

The chain carries TRBV6-1 and TRBJ2-2, with D possibly TRBD2 on 6 matching bases. The V end was cut by 1 base, the J end by 6 bases, with 18 bases between. The CDR3 has 17 residues. Germline CDR1 MNHNS, CDR2 SASEGT. The CDR3 sequence: CASSEVTPGAGSGELFF. The CDR3 nucleotides are TGTGCCAGCAGTGAAGTAACGCCGGGTGCGGGGTCCGGGGAGCTGTTTTTT.

This chain links TRBV19 with TRBJ2-6, with 10 bases lining up with TRBD2. V gave up 6 bases and J gave up 1 base; unmatched junction bases: 9. The V gene's germline CDR1 is LNHDA and CDR2 SQIVND (reference sequence). The CDR3 is 18 residues long. The CDR3 sequence is CASRGGSGRGSGANVLTF. DNA for the CDR3: TGTGCCAGTAGAGGGGGAAGCGGGAGGGGTTCTGGGGCCAACGTCCTGACTTTC.

This chain joins TRBV27 and TRBJ1-5; no firm D call. Germline CDR1 is MNHEY and CDR2 is SMNVEV (reference sequence). V shed 5 bases and J shed 6 bases, with 11 bases lying between them. The CDR3 has 13 residues. Here the CDR3 DNA reads TGTGCCAGCAGTCTTTATTTCGGTCAGCCCCAGCATTTT. It encodes CASSLYFGQPQHF.

The chain carries TRBV24-1 and TRBJ2-7, with TRBD1 identical over 11 bases. V dropped 3 bases and J dropped 3; count of bases not matched to a gene: 3. The CDR3 runs to 15 residues. Per germline, CDR1 KGHDR and CDR2 SFDVKD. CDR3 DNA sequence: TGTGCCACCAGTGATGGGGGACAGGGGGACTACGAGCAGTACTTC. This translates into CATSDGGQGDYEQYF.

V usage is TRBV6-5 and J usage is TRBJ2-7; 7 bases fit TRBD2. The CDR3 runs 15 residues. Germline V gene data show CDR1 as MNHEY and CDR2 as SVGAGI. Losses at the gene ends were 2 bases for V and 3 bases for J; bases not matched to a gene: 7. CDR3 protein: CASSYRTGLIYEQYF. The CDR3 nucleotides are TGTGCCAGCAGTTACCGAACGGGACTAATCTACGAGCAGTACTTC.

The V and J genes are TRBV5-1 and TRBJ1-6; D gene ambiguous. V was trimmed by 0 bases and J by 9 bases, leaving 7 bases between them. The CDR3 contains 13 residues. The V gene's germline CDR1 is SGHRS and CDR2 YFSETQ. For the CDR3, the DNA is TGCGCCAGCAGCTTGGCGGGTGGTTCACCCCTCCACTTT. Protein product: CASSLAGGSPLHF.